These 15 T cell receptor beta chains were all obtained from the same sample, sequenced in a study of cytomegalovirus exposure and HLA in healthy donors. TCRdb keeps only in-frame clones here, not all; method: immunoSEQ multiplex PCR. The sample has more than 250,000 clones, 70% to 90% seen once. Sequences were obtained from PBMCs. The receptor source for this set is a woman in her late teens or twenties in good health and CMV-seronegative.

The CDR3 spells CAAGTSLHNEQFF. CDR3 DNA: TGTGCCGCTGGGACTAGCCTTCACAATGAGCAGTTCTTC. The chain is built from TRBV15 and TRBJ2-1; 9 positions agree with TRBD2. The CDR3 loop spans 13 amino acids. CDR1 and CDR2 from the germline V gene are LNHNV and YYDKDF (reference sequence). V was pared by 11 bases and J by 5 bases, with 7 bases of the junction left unmatched.

This clone was detected once. The chain is built from TRBV6-5 and TRBJ1-2; maybe TRBD1 (5 bases). Trimming pared 4 bases from V and 6 bases from J, leaving 12 bases between. Germline values: CDR1 MNHEY, CDR2 SVGAGI. This CDR3 contains 13 residues. In DNA, the CDR3 is TGTGCCAGCAGTTCCCTGGGGCGGAATGGCTACACCTTC. It codes for CASSSLGRNGYTF.

The gene calls are TRBV6-6 and TRBJ1-5, with D unresolved. V gave up 6 bases and J gave up 7 bases, with 19 bases separating them. The germline CDR1 and CDR2 sequences are MNHNY and SVGAGI (reference sequence). This CDR3 has 15 residues. CDR3 nucleotide sequence: TGTGCCAGCAGCCTACCGGGGTTTGAAATGCAGCCCCAGCATTTT. Its protein product is CASSLPGFEMQPQHF.

The rearrangement uses TRBV11-1 and TRBJ2-7; 7 bases map to TRBD2. Germline V gene data show CDR1 as SGHAT and CDR2 as FQDESV (reference sequence). After removal of 5 bases from V and 3 bases from J, the junction contained 10 bases not matched to a gene. CDR3 length: 15 residues. CDR3 in DNA: TGTGCCAGCAGCCCCCGTTGGGGGGGAAACTACGAGCAGTACTTC. Its translation: CASSPRWGGNYEQYF.

This chain joins TRBV6-1 and TRBJ1-3; tentative D call: TRBD1 (6 bases). In germline, CDR1 is MNHNS, CDR2 SASEGT. V lost 2 bases and J lost 0, with 11 bases in between. The CDR3 loop spans 16 amino acids. The CDR3 spells CASSERWTVSGNTIYF. The CDR3 DNA sequence: TGTGCCAGCAGTGAAAGGTGGACAGTCTCTGGAAACACCATATATTTT.

This chain connects TRBV28 to TRBJ2-7, with 11 bases identical to TRBD2. CDR3 size: 14 residues. The V and J ends lost 6 bases and 2 bases, in that order; junction bases with no gene match: 3. Germline loops: CDR1 MDHEN, CDR2 SYDVKM. The CDR3 loop reads CASRLAGETYEQYF. The DNA for the CDR3 is TGTGCCAGCAGACTAGCGGGAGAGACCTACGAGCAGTACTTC. Supplemented by reference TRBV28 and TRBJ2-7, the full variable domain reads DVKVTQSSRYLVKRTGEKVFLECVQDMDHENMFWYRQDPGLGLRLIYFSYDVKMKEKGDIPEGYSVSREKKERFSLILESASTNQTSMYLCASRLAGETYEQYFGPGTRLTVT.

V gene TRBV7-8 combines with J gene TRBJ2-3, with D possibly matching TRBD1 (5 bases). The CDR3 totals 16 residues. V lost 6 bases and J lost 6, with 22 bases in between. Germline V gene sequence: CDR1 SGHVS, CDR2 FQNEAQ. The CDR3 DNA sequence: TGTGCCAGCAGTTCTTACGGCAGGAAGGGGATGGATACGCAGTATTTT. Translating gives CASSSYGRKGMDTQYF.

This sequence joins TRBV18 and TRBJ1-5; a possible D gene is TRBD1 (5 bases). V lost 2 bases and J lost 5, with 10 bases in between. CDR1 KGHSH and CDR2 LQKENI come from the germline V gene. This CDR3 comprises 14 residues. The CDR3 DNA reads TGTGCCAGCTCACCAAGACAGATGGATCAGCCCCAGCATTTT. Its protein product is CASSPRQMDQPQHF.

The rearrangement joins TRBV2 to TRBJ2-3; D unresolved. V was trimmed by 8 bases and J by 2 bases, leaving 20 bases between them. Germline CDR1 reads SNHLY; CDR2 reads FYNNEI. The CDR3 totals 16 residues. The CDR3 nucleotides are TGTGCCAGCGGTCCCGCCGGTAGTACTACCACAGATACGCAGTATTTT. It is translated as CASGPAGSTTTDTQYF.

This chain links TRBV7-2 with TRBJ2-7, with 9 bases matching TRBD1. The trim removed 4 bases at V and 3 bases at J, leaving 7 bases unmatched. The CDR3 consists of 15 residues. Germline CDR1 reads SGHTA; CDR2 reads FQGNSA. In DNA form, the CDR3 reads TGTGCCAGCAGCTCCGGACAGGGGTCGTACTACGAGCAGTACTTC. Translation gives CASSSGQGSYYEQYF.

The chain has TRBV9 and TRBJ1-4; D possibly corresponds to TRBD1 (5 bases). There are 14 residues in the CDR3. V lost 3 bases and J lost 8, with 14 bases in between. Germline V gene lookup returns CDR1 SGDLS and CDR2 YYNGEE. CDR3 amino acids: CASSGLQGHEKLFF. The CDR3 DNA follows: TGTGCCAGCAGCGGTTTGCAGGGCCACGAAAAACTGTTTTTT.

The chain couples TRBV7-2 to TRBJ2-7; D possibly corresponds to TRBD1 (7 bases). Trimming cost V 4 bases and J 4 bases, with 14 bases left between them. In germline, CDR1 is SGHTA, CDR2 FQGNSA. The CDR3 has 14 residues. CDR3 loop: CASSWGDRPYEQYF. In nucleotides, the CDR3 is TGTGCCAGCAGCTGGGGGGACAGACCATACGAGCAGTACTTC. Supplemented by reference TRBV7-2 and TRBJ2-7, the full variable domain reads GAGVSQSPSNKVTEKGKDVELRCDPISGHTALYWYRQSLGQGLEFLIYFQGNSAPDKSGLPSDRFSAERTGGSVSTLTIQRTQQEDSAVYLCASSWGDRPYEQYFGPGTRLTVT.

This clone has just a few counts. CDR3 DNA: TGCGCCAGCAGCTTGGGGTACACTAGCGGACCCTACAATGAGCAGTTCTTC. The encoded protein is CASSLGYTSGPYNEQFF. This chain links TRBV5-1 with TRBJ2-1; the match to TRBD2 covers 8 bases. CDR1 and CDR2 from the germline V gene are SGHRS and YFSETQ. CDR3 length: 17 amino acids. V shed 0 bases and J 2 bases; nucleotides not matched to a gene: 7.

The chain combines TRBV7-2 with TRBJ2-7; D might be TRBD2 (5 bases). CDR3 length equals 15 residues. Deletions cut 2 bases from V and 3 bases from J, with 14 bases between. Germline V gene lookup returns CDR1 SGHTA and CDR2 FQGNSA. Here the CDR3 DNA reads TGTGCCAGCAGCTTATCGGCTAGCAGCCGCTACGAGCAGTACTTC. Translated, it gives CASSLSASSRYEQYF.

This clone was seen a few times. This chain links TRBV5-6 with TRBJ1-5; weak D call: TRBD1 (5 bases). The CDR3 extends over 15 amino acids. Germline assignment: CDR1 SGHDT and CDR2 YYEEEE. V was trimmed by 2 bases and J by 7 bases, leaving 16 bases between them. This chain's CDR3 is CASSLLGPAGQPQHF. CDR3 in DNA: TGTGCCAGCAGCTTACTTGGGCCCGCAGGGCAGCCCCAGCATTTT.